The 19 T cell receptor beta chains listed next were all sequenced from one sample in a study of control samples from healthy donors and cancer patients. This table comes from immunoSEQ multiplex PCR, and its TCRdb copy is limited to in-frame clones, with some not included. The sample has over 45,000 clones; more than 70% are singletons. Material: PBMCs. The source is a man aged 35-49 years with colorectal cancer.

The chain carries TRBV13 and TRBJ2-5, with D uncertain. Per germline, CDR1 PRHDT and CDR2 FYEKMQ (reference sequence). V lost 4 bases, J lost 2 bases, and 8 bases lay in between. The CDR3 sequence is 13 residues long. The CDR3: CASSSIGQETQYF. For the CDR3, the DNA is TGTGCCAGCAGCTCTATAGGGCAAGAGACCCAGTACTTC. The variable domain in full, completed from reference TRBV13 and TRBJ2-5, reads AAGVIQSPRHLIKEKRETATLKCYPIPRHDTVYWYQQGPGQDPQFLISFYEKMQSDKGSIPDRFSAQQFSDYHSELNMSSLELGDSALYFCASSSIGQETQYFGPGTRLLVL.

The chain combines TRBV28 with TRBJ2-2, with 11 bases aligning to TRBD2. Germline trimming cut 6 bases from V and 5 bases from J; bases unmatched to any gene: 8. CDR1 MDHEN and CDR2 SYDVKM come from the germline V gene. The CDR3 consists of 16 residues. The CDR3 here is CASRWRLAGGTGELFF. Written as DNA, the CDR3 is TGTGCCAGCAGGTGGAGGCTAGCGGGAGGAACCGGGGAGCTGTTTTTT.

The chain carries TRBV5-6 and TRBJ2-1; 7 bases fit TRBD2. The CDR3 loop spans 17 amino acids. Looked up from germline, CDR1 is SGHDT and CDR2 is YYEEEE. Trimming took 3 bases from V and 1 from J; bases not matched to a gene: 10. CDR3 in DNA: TGTGCCAGCAGCTCCCTCAGCGGGGCCGCTTCCTACAATGAGCAGTTCTTC. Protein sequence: CASSSLSGAASYNEQFF.

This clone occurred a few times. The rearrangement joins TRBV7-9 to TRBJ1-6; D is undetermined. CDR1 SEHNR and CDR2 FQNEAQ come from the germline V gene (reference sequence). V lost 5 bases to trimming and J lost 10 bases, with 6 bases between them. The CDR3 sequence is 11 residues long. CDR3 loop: CASSDRSPLHF. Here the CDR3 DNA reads TGTGCCAGCAGCGACCGATCACCCCTCCACTTT.

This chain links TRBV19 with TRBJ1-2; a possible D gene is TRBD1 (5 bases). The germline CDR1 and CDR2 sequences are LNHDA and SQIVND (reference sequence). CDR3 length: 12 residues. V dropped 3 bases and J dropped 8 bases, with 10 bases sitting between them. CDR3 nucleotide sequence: TGTGCCAGTAGTATCGTCGGGGGGGGCTACACCTTC. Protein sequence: CASSIVGGGYTF.

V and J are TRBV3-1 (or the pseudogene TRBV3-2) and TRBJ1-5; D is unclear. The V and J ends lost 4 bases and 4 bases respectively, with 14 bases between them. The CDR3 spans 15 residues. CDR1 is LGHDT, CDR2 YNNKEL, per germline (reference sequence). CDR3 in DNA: TGTGCCAGCAGCCCCCAATTAGGGTCTAATCAGCCCCAGCATTTT. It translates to CASSPQLGSNQPQHF.

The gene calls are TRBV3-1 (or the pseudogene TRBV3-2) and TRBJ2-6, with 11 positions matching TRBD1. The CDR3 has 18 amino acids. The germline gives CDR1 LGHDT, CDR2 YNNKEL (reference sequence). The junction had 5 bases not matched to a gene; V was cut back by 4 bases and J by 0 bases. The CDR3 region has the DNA TGTGCCAGCAGCCTTTGGACAGGGGGCGACTCTGGGGCCAACGTCCTGACTTTC. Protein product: CASSLWTGGDSGANVLTF.

The CDR3 DNA follows: TGCGCCAGCAGCCAGGGGGCGACGGGACGCCGCCCAAGTGTCTTCTACGAGCAGTACTTC. It yields the protein CASSQGATGRRPSVFYEQYF. The chain links TRBV4-1 to TRBJ2-7, with D perhaps TRBD1 (6 bases). The CDR3 extends over 20 amino acids. The germline V and J ends were trimmed by 3 bases and 3 bases, with 30 bases remaining between them. Germline CDR1 and CDR2: MGHRA and YSYEKL.

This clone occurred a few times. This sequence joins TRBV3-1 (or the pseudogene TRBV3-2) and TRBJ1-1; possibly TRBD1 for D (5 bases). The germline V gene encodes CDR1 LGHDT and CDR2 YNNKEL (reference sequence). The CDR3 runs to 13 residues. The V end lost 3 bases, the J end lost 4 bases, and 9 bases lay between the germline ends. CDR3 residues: CASSQGRGTEAFF. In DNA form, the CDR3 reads TGTGCCAGCAGCCAGGGGCGAGGCACTGAAGCTTTCTTT.

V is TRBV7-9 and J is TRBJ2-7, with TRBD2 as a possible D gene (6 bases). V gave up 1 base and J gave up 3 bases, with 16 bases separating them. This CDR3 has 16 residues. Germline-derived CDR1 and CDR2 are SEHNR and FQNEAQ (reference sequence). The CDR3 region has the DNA TGTGCCAGCAGCTTAGTGTTGGGGGAGGCGAACTACGAGCAGTACTTC. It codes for CASSLVLGEANYEQYF.

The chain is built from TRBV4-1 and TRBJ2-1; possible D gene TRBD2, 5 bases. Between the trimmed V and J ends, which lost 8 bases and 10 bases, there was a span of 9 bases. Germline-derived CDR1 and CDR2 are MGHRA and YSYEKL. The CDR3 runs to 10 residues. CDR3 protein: CASGRGEQFF. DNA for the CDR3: TGCGCCAGCGGGAGAGGGGAGCAGTTCTTC.

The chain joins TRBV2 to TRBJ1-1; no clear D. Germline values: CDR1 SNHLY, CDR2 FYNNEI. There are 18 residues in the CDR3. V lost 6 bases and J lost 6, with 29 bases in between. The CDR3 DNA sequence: TGTGCCAGCAGATCACGAATGACGAGGGCGGGTCCTCGCGCTGAAGCTTTCTTT. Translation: CASRSRMTRAGPRAEAFF.

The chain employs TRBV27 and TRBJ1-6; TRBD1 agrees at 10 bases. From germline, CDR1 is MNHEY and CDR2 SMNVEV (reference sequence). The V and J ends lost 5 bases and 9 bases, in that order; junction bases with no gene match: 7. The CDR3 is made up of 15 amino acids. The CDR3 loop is CASSTPGQGTSPLHF. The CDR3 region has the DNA TGTGCCAGCAGTACTCCGGGACAGGGGACTTCACCCCTCCACTTT.

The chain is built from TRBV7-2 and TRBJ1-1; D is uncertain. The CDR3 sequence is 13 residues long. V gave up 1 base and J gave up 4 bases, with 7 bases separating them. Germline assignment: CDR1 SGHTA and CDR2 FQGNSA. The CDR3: CASSLGSPTEAFF. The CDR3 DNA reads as TGTGCCAGCAGCTTAGGATCGCCCACTGAAGCTTTCTTT.

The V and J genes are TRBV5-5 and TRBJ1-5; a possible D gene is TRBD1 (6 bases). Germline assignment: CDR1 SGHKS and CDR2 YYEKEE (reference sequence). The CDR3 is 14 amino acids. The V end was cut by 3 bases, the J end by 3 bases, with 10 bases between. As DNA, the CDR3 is TGTGCCAGCAGCTCCGACAGGTACAATCAGCCCCAGCATTTT. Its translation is CASSSDRYNQPQHF.

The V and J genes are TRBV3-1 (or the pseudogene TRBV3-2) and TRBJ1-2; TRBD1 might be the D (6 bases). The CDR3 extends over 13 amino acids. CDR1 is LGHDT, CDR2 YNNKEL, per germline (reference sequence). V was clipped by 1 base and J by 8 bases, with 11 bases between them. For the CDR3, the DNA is TGTGCCAGCAGCCAAGGCCAGGGGCAGGGCTACACCTTC. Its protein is CASSQGQGQGYTF.

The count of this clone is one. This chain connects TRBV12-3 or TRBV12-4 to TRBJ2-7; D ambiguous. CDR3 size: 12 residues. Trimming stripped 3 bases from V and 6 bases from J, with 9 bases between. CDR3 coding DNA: TGTGCCAGCAGTTTTCTGCGATCCGAGCAGTACTTC. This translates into CASSFLRSEQYF.

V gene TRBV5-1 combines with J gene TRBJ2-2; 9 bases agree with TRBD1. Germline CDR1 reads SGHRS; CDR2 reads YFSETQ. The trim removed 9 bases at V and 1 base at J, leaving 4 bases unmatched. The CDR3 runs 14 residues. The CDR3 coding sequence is TGCGCCACCCGGGACAGGGTGAACACCGGGGAGCTGTTTTTT. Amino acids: CATRDRVNTGELFF. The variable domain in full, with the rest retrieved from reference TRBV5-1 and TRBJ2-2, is KAGVTQTPRYLIKTRGQQVTLSCSPISGHRSVSWYQQTPGQGLQFLFEYFSETQRNKGNFPGRFSGRQFSNSRSEMNVSTLELGDSALYLCATRDRVNTGELFFGEGSRLTVL.

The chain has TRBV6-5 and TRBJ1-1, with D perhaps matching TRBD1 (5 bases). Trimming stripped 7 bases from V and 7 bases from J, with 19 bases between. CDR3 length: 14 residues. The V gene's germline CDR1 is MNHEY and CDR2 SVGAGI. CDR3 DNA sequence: TGTGCCAGCAAAGCCGGGACGGGTTACCTTGAAGCTTTCTTT. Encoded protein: CASKAGTGYLEAFF.